This TCR beta chain was captured in a study of blood T cells in healthy people across ages. On this clonotype: The target antigen is unknown.

General study points: Naive T cell percentage strongly correlated with TCR beta diversity. Any conclusive comparison of naive versus antigen-experienced cells was prevented by using unsorted PBMCs. Roughly linearly, TCR beta diversity per million T cells fell as age increased.

Combining a sample-barcoded 5' primer with a J-beta primer mix, a second PCR ran for roughly 6 to 11 cycles. Carrying 12 random nucleotides, a template-switch adaptor labeled each individual cDNA molecule. TCRdb fed the 5' RACE reads into MiXCR, producing one record per CDR3 protein. This table holds about a million distinct CDR3 sequences, around two fifths found once. This TCR came from a man between 18 and 35 years old in good health. Sequencing was carried out using blood.

Here the CDR3 DNA reads TGTGCCATCAGTGAGAGGACTAGCGGGTGGTCTGAGCAGTACTTC. It yields the protein CAISERTSGWSEQYF. The chain recombines TRBV10-3 with TRBJ2-5; TRBD2 matches at 11 bases. The CDR3 has 15 residues. V was clipped by 2 bases and J by 11 bases; unmatched bases: 10. The germline V gene has CDR1 ENHRY and CDR2 SYGVKD.